This T cell receptor beta chain was identified during a study of somatic mutations in cytotoxic T cells in rheumatoid arthritis. Whole-study context: Flow sorting yielded some V beta antibody-stained T-cell populations at nearly 100% purity, among them V beta1+ cells sequenced for TCRB. Overall study findings and caveats: No antigen targets were known for the expanded CD8+ clones.

Controls that were healthy consisted of blood donors whose median age was around 51 years (range 21-70), with less than 60% female. By positive magnetic bead selection, CD4+ and CD8+ cells were isolated, and their purity was checked by flow cytometry. On this clone: Its matching antigen is unknown.

Trimming at V came to 4 bases and at J to 6 bases, leaving 5 bases not matched to a gene. In germline, CDR1 is SGHRS, CDR2 YFSETQ. The CDR3 has 13 residues. Here immunoSEQ multiplex PCR was the method, and the copy in TCRdb shows in-frame clones only, minus some. The sample contains 7,000 to 9,000 clones, roughly 65% of which appear only once. Source material: CD8+ T cells sorted from blood. The source is a woman between 40 and 55 years old in good health. This sequence joins TRBV5-1 and TRBJ2-7; TRBD1 aligns across 9 bases. The CDR3 sequence is CASSLGQGVEQYF. Written as DNA, the CDR3 is TGCGCCAGCAGCCTGGGACAGGGCGTCGAGCAGTACTTC. The entire variable domain, with the rest obtained from reference TRBV5-1 and TRBJ2-7, is as follows: KAGVTQTPRYLIKTRGQQVTLSCSPISGHRSVSWYQQTPGQGLQFLFEYFSETQRNKGNFPGRFSGRQFSNSRSEMNVSTLELGDSALYLCASSLGQGVEQYFGPGTRLTVT.